This is a list of T cell receptor beta chains from one sample in a study of shared T cell receptors in the human thymus. Generated by immunoSEQ multiplex PCR, the TCRdb table keeps only in-frame clones and is missing some. Of about 660,000 clones in the sample, around 87% were seen once. These data also formed part of another study, on human thymus T cells.

Sample: thymocytes. The receptors here all came from a boy younger than two with a congenital heart defect. CDR3s include the opening cysteine and the closing phenylalanine or tryptophan. The D gene is left open where the match is weak. Rows may omit the clone size; those that give it use once, few, many or a size class.

j_call d_call clone_size v_call cdr3_nt cdr3_aa
TRBJ1-1 - - TRBV5-1 TGCGCCAGCAGCCCGCTAGGGGCCGAGATGAACACTGAAGCTTTCTTT CASSPLGAEMNTEAFF
TRBJ1-1 - - TRBV11-3 TGTGCCAGCAGCCCTCGAGGGAAAATGAACACTGAAGCTTTCTTT CASSPRGKMNTEAFF
TRBJ2-3 - - TRBV6-1 TGTGCCAGCAGTGAATTCACTAGCACAGATACGCAGTATTTT CASSEFTSTDTQYF
TRBJ2-7 TRBD2 - TRBV30 TGTGCCTGGAGTGGGGAGGGAGGCGGGAGGAAAAAGGGGGAGCAGTACTTC CAWSGEGGGRKKGEQYF
TRBJ2-1 - - TRBV4-3 TGCGCCAGCAGCCAAGAACTAGACCACAATGAGCAGTTCTTC CASSQELDHNEQFF
TRBJ1-6 - - TRBV4-3 TGCGCCAGCAGCCAAGACCCCGGTGTTCTCAATTCACCCCTCCACTTT CASSQDPGVLNSPLHF
TRBJ1-5 - - TRBV28 TGTGCCAGCAGTCATAATCAGCCCCAGCATTTT CASSHNQPQHF
TRBJ2-7 - few TRBV5-1 TGCGCCAGCAGCTTGGATTCTAGCACTCCCACCTACGAGCAGTACTTC CASSLDSSTPTYEQYF
TRBJ2-7 - - TRBV6-1 TGTGCCAGCAGTGGAGGAGGGGGCAGGCGCAAAACTTACGAGCAGTACTTC CASSGGGGRRKTYEQYF
TRBJ1-4 - - TRBV12-5 TGTGCTAGTGGTTTGAGGTCCCGGACAACGGCGAATGAAAAACTGTTTTTT CASGLRSRTTANEKLFF
TRBJ2-7 - - TRBV9 TGTGCCAGCAGCGGTGGGGGGGGCTCGACCTACGAGCAGTACTTC CASSGGGGSTYEQYF
TRBJ1-4 TRBD1 - TRBV19 TGTGCCAGTAGTATGAGTGGGGACAGGGTCGGAAACGAGGCCGATGAAAAACTGTTTTTT CASSMSGDRVGNEADEKLFF
TRBJ2-7 - - TRBV18 TGTGCCAGCTCACCGACACAGGGAACTCTGATCTACGAGCAGTACTTC CASSPTQGTLIYEQYF
TRBJ2-5 TRBD2 few TRBV15 TGTGCCACCAGCAGAGAGGGACTAGCGGGGCTCCACCAAGAGACCCAGTACTTC CATSREGLAGLHQETQYF
TRBJ2-5 TRBD2 - TRBV7-6 TGTGCCAGCAGCTTAAGCTTAGCCGGGACTAGCGGGGTAAACCAAGAGACCCAGTACTTC CASSLSLAGTSGVNQETQYF
TRBJ1-5 - - TRBV28 TGTGCCAGCAGTTTGGGTCGAGGAGTTGCAGGGATAGCAAATCAGCCCCAGCATTTT CASSLGRGVAGIANQPQHF
TRBJ2-5 - - TRBV7-9 TGTGCCAGCAGCCTTAGGGGGGGCATCCAAGAGACCCAGTACTTC CASSLRGGIQETQYF
TRBJ2-7 TRBD1 - TRBV4-3 TGCGCCAGCAGCCAAGTGCCGACAGGGACCTCCTCCTACGAGCAGTACTTC CASSQVPTGTSSYEQYF
TRBJ2-1 - - TRBV11-2 TGTGCCAGCAGATCAAAGGATTCTAGCTCCTACAATGAGCAGTTCTTC CASRSKDSSSYNEQFF
TRBJ1-1 - few TRBV4-1 TGCGCCAGCAGCCAAGGACAGTTTCCCCACAGCGCTTTCTTT CASSQGQFPHSAFF
TRBJ1-5 - once TRBV4-2 TGTGCCAGCAGCCAAGATGATGGGGGGAGGGGGGCTCGTCAGCCCCAGCATTTT CASSQDDGGRGARQPQHF
TRBJ1-2 - - TRBV30 TGTGCCTGGAGTGGGGCGGGGGACTATGGCTACACCTTC CAWSGAGDYGYTF
TRBJ2-7 TRBD1 - TRBV30 TGTGCCTGTTCTCGACAGGGGACCTACGAGCAGTACTTC CACSRQGTYEQYF